Presented here are 27 T cell receptor beta chains from one specimen sequenced in a study of cytomegalovirus exposure and HLA in healthy donors. A multiplex PCR was run with 60 Vbeta primers and 13 Jbeta primers. Generated by immunoSEQ multiplex PCR, the TCRdb table keeps only in-frame clones and is missing some. In the table there are around 200,000 clones, approximately 90% of which are singletons. Input material: PBMCs. Receptors were obtained from a woman under 30 in good health and CMV-seronegative.

The rearrangement joins TRBV7-9 to TRBJ1-5, with D hard to call. V lost 3 bases to trimming and J lost 0 bases, with 9 bases between them. Per the germline V gene, CDR1 is SEHNR and CDR2 is FQNEAQ (reference sequence). This CDR3 region has 15 residues. CDR3 coding DNA: TGTGCCAGCAGCTTGACCGGAGATAGCAATCAGCCCCAGCATTTT. It specifies CASSLTGDSNQPQHF.

With regard to this clone: This specimen includes other DNA sequences encoding the same CDR3. The chain employs TRBV6-6 and TRBJ1-1; D possibly corresponds to TRBD1 (5 bases). There are 14 residues in the CDR3. Trimming took off 0 bases at V and 1 base at J, with 6 bases between the two ends. Germline V gene sequence: CDR1 MNHNY, CDR2 SVGAGI (reference sequence). Here the CDR3 reads CASSYSQGNTEAFF. The CDR3 DNA reads as TGTGCCAGCAGTTACTCTCAGGGGAACACTGAAGCTTTCTTT.

The chain has TRBV2 and TRBJ2-7, with 7 bases matching TRBD2. This CDR3 has 12 amino acids. From germline, CDR1 is SNHLY and CDR2 FYNNEI. With V trimmed by 6 bases and J by 3 bases, 2 bases remained unmatched. The CDR3 DNA follows: TGTGCCAGCAGCGGGGACTACTACGAGCAGTACTTC. This sequence encodes CASSGDYYEQYF.

The genes are TRBV4-1 and TRBJ1-5; TRBD1 aligns across 7 bases. CDR1 and CDR2 (germline): MGHRA, YSYEKL. This CDR3 contains 15 residues. Trimming cost V 2 bases and J 1 base; bases outside gene matches: 2. CDR3 sequence (DNA): TGCGCCAGCAGCCAACAGACAGGGAGCAATCAGCCCCAGCATTTT. Its translation: CASSQQTGSNQPQHF.

The gene calls are TRBV6-1 and TRBJ1-2, with unresolved D. Germline assignment: CDR1 MNHNS and CDR2 SASEGT. The germline V and J ends were trimmed by 0 bases and 4 bases, with 12 bases remaining between them. This CDR3 comprises 15 residues. CDR3 bases: TGTGCCAGCAGTGAAGCGCTGTCGGGTCCCTATGGCTACACCTTC. Amino acids: CASSEALSGPYGYTF.

V and J are TRBV27 and TRBJ1-5; TRBD1 is a possible D gene (6 bases). The CDR3 has 14 amino acids. Germline assignment: CDR1 MNHEY and CDR2 SMNVEV (reference sequence). The V end lost 5 bases, the J end lost 3 bases, and 11 bases lay between the germline ends. CDR3 protein: CASSPRTVNQPQHF. In DNA form, the CDR3 reads TGTGCCAGCAGTCCACGGACAGTCAATCAGCCCCAGCATTTT.

The gene calls are TRBV2 and TRBJ1-1, with TRBD1 as a possible D gene (5 bases). The V and J ends lost 4 bases and 6 bases respectively, with 12 bases between them. Germline V lookup: CDR1 SNHLY, CDR2 FYNNEI. CDR3 length: 13 residues. CDR3 nucleotides: TGTGCCAGCAGTGCGTGGAGACAGTCTGAAGCTTTCTTT. The encoded protein is CASSAWRQSEAFF.

This rearrangement joins TRBV7-9 to TRBJ1-5; maybe TRBD1 (6 bases). The CDR3 length is 14 residues. Trimming pared 10 bases from V and 0 bases from J, leaving 13 bases between. Germline CDR1 SEHNR, CDR2 FQNEAQ (reference sequence). CDR3 coding DNA: TGTGCCACCCAACAGGGAAATAGCAATCAGCCCCAGCATTTT. Protein product: CATQQGNSNQPQHF.

The chain joins TRBV27 to TRBJ2-7, with TRBD1 identical over 9 bases. The CDR3 has 15 amino acids. Germline trimming cut 5 bases from V and 4 bases from J; bases unmatched to any gene: 9. CDR1 and CDR2 from the germline V gene are MNHEY and SMNVEV (reference sequence). CDR3 coding DNA: TGTGCCAGCAGTACCCTCGGGACAGGGATGTACGAGCAGTACTTC. Protein product: CASSTLGTGMYEQYF.

The chain couples TRBV5-5 to TRBJ1-5; 7 nucleotides align to TRBD1. J was trimmed by 3 bases and V by 2 bases; bases with no gene match: 8. The CDR3 length is 16 residues. Germline V CDR1 and CDR2: SGHKS, YYEKEE (reference sequence). The CDR3 nucleotides read TGTGCCAGCAGCTTAGAGGGGGCGTTGGTCAATCAGCCCCAGCATTTT. Translating gives CASSLEGALVNQPQHF.

This sequence joins TRBV9 and TRBJ1-5; TRBD1 might be the D (6 bases). Germline-derived CDR1 and CDR2 are SGDLS and YYNGEE. Trimming pared 0 bases from V and 9 bases from J, leaving 13 bases between. CDR3 size: 14 residues. CDR3 DNA: TGTGCCAGCAGCGTAGATGGGGGCCCCACGCCCCAGCATTTT. It codes for CASSVDGGPTPQHF.

This chain uses TRBV2 with TRBJ1-4; 8 nucleotides line up with TRBD1. The J segment lost 8 bases and the V segment lost 5 bases, leaving 7 bases of the junction unmatched. Germline-derived CDR1 and CDR2 are SNHLY and FYNNEI. The CDR3 length is 14 residues. The CDR3 protein is CASSFLDRGEKLFF. CDR3 DNA: TGTGCCAGCAGTTTCCTTGACAGGGGAGAAAAACTGTTTTTT.

This clone appeared a single time. The genes are TRBV4-1 and TRBJ1-2, with 7 bases that match TRBD1. Per germline, CDR1 MGHRA and CDR2 YSYEKL. V dropped 0 bases and J dropped 4; count of bases not matched to a gene: 8. This CDR3 region has 16 residues. CDR3 coding DNA: TGCGCCAGCAGCCAAGAAGCGGCCCCAGGGGGCTATGGCTACACCTTC. Translation: CASSQEAAPGGYGYTF.

The V gene is TRBV28, the J gene TRBJ2-3, with TRBD1 matching over 8 bases. Germline CDR1 and CDR2: MDHEN and SYDVKM. CDR3 length: 17 amino acids. V was clipped by 6 bases and J by 4 bases; unmatched bases: 15. CDR3 bases: TGTGCCAGCAGCCAGGGGGTCGGGACAGGTAGGGCAGATACGCAGTATTTT. Protein sequence: CASSQGVGTGRADTQYF. Using reference TRBV28 and TRBJ2-3 for the parts outside the CDR3, the full variable domain is DVKVTQSSRYLVKRTGEKVFLECVQDMDHENMFWYRQDPGLGLRLIYFSYDVKMKEKGDIPEGYSVSREKKERFSLILESASTNQTSMYLCASSQGVGTGRADTQYFGPGTRLTVL.

The chain couples TRBV9 to TRBJ2-3; 8 bases match TRBD2. J lost 7 bases, V lost 3 bases, and 13 bases had no gene match. The CDR3 has 16 amino acids. Germline V lookup: CDR1 SGDLS, CDR2 YYNGEE. CDR3 DNA sequence: TGTGCCAGCAGCGCTCTAGCGGGTGGACGTGAGAATACGCAGTATTTT. It is translated as CASSALAGGRENTQYF.

The rearrangement links TRBV23-1 to TRBJ1-2; 7 bases are a match to TRBD1. TRBV23-1 is an ORF, and what it does is uncertain. The V gene end was trimmed by 4 bases and the J gene end by 4 bases; junction bases not matched to a gene: 12. The CDR3 loop spans 16 amino acids. In DNA, the CDR3 is TGCGCCAGCAGTCGAGAATATAACAGGGGCCTCTATGGCTACACCTTC. This gives the protein CASSREYNRGLYGYTF.

The rearrangement links TRBV7-9 to TRBJ1-3; 7 bases map to TRBD1. The CDR3 spans 18 residues. Germline trimming cut 5 bases from V and 4 bases from J; bases unmatched to any gene: 17. In germline, CDR1 is SEHNR, CDR2 FQNEAQ (reference sequence). DNA of the CDR3: TGTGCCAGCAGCCGATTGAGGGGGCGGCTTCGGGGCGGAAACACCATATATTTT. Amino acids: CASSRLRGRLRGGNTIYF.

The chain recombines TRBV14 with TRBJ2-7; 8 nucleotides line up with TRBD2. Germline V CDR1 and CDR2: SGHDN, FVKESK. V lost 4 bases to trimming and J lost 3 bases; unmatched junction nucleotides: 5. CDR3 length equals 14 residues. Written as DNA, the CDR3 is TGTGCCAGCAGCCTGGGACTAGGTTTCTACGAGCAGTACTTC. Protein product: CASSLGLGFYEQYF.

This chain joins TRBV27 and TRBJ1-4; D unclear. Trimming removed 6 bases at V and 6 bases at J, with 14 bases between. This CDR3 is 14 amino acids long. Germline CDR1 reads MNHEY; CDR2 reads SMNVEV (reference sequence). CDR3 region: CASSHTIEDEKLFF. CDR3 DNA sequence: TGTGCCAGCAGCCATACAATTGAGGATGAAAAACTGTTTTTT.

The chain has TRBV6-4 and TRBJ2-2, with 7 bases aligning to TRBD2. With V trimmed by 2 bases and J by 6 bases, 3 bases remained unmatched. The V gene's germline CDR1 is MRHNA and CDR2 SNTAGT. This CDR3 has 14 residues. The CDR3 is CASSDQAGAGELFF. CDR3 DNA: TGTGCCAGCAGTGACCAGGCGGGGGCCGGGGAGCTGTTTTTT.

This chain links TRBV5-6 with TRBJ1-1; 7 nucleotides line up with TRBD1. Germline CDR1 and CDR2: SGHDT and YYEEEE. V was clipped by 0 bases and J by 3 bases; unmatched bases: 5. CDR3 size: 15 residues. CDR3 sequence reads: CASSLGQGWDTEAFF. The CDR3 DNA is TGTGCCAGCAGCTTGGGACAGGGTTGGGACACTGAAGCTTTCTTT.

This clone has only a few counts. The same CDR3 can be traced to other DNA sequences in this sample. The chain combines TRBV19 with TRBJ2-7, with D possibly matching TRBD1 (5 bases). CDR3 length equals 12 residues. CDR1 and CDR2 (germline): LNHDA, SQIVND (reference sequence). Trimming took 1 base from V and 6 from J, leaving 7 bases between them. CDR3 sequence: CASSIGGGEQYF. DNA for the CDR3: TGTGCCAGTAGTATAGGGGGCGGCGAGCAGTACTTC.

The chain combines TRBV2 with TRBJ2-7; TRBD1 matches at 10 bases. The germline CDR1 and CDR2 sequences are SNHLY and FYNNEI. The CDR3 covers 16 residues. With V trimmed by 6 bases and J by 5 bases, 13 bases remained unmatched. CDR3: CASSGTGAAGRDEQYF. The CDR3 coding sequence is TGTGCCAGCAGCGGGACAGGGGCCGCCGGGAGGGACGAGCAGTACTTC.

The chain combines TRBV4-2 with TRBJ1-1; 8 bases are shared with TRBD1. This CDR3 is 14 amino acids long. Losses at the gene ends were 8 bases for V and 1 base for J; bases not matched to a gene: 6. CDR1 is LGHNA and CDR2 is YNFKEQ in the germline V gene. Here the CDR3 reads CASRPGTGNTEAFF. CDR3 nucleotide sequence: TGTGCCAGCCGCCCCGGGACAGGGAACACTGAAGCTTTCTTT.

The chain employs TRBV5-1 and TRBJ2-1, with D perhaps TRBD2 (5 bases). V was pared by 0 bases and J by 0 bases, with 10 bases between. The germline V gene has CDR1 SGHRS and CDR2 YFSETQ. This CDR3 is 16 amino acids long. CDR3 sequence (DNA): TGCGCCAGCAGCTTGGGATGGGAGATCTCCTACAATGAGCAGTTCTTC. This encodes CASSLGWEISYNEQFF.

This clone appeared a single time. The chain joins TRBV7-2 to TRBJ2-2, with 9 bases matching TRBD2. Unmatched junction bases numbered 8, after V lost 1 base and J lost 2 bases. CDR3 length equals 18 residues. CDR1 is SGHTA, CDR2 FQGNSA, per germline. The CDR3 is CASSLEKWRGGNTGELFF. The CDR3 DNA is TGTGCCAGCAGCTTAGAAAAGTGGCGGGGGGGAAACACCGGGGAGCTGTTTTTT.

The J gene is TRBJ2-1, the V gene TRBV5-1; D is undetermined. Germline values: CDR1 SGHRS, CDR2 YFSETQ. The V gene lost 2 bases and the J gene lost 0 bases, with 9 bases spanning the gap. This CDR3 region has 15 residues. CDR3 in amino acids: CASSFGYSSYNEQFF. In DNA, the CDR3 is TGCGCCAGCAGCTTCGGTTATAGCTCCTACAATGAGCAGTTCTTC.